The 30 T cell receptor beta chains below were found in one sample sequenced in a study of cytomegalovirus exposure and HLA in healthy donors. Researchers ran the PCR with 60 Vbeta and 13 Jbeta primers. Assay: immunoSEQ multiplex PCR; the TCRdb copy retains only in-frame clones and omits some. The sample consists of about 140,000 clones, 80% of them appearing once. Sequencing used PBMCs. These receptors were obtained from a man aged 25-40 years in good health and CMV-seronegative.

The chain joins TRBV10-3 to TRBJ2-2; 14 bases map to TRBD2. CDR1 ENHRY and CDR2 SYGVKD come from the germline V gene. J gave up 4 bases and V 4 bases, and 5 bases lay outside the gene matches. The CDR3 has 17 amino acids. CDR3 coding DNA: TGTGCCATCAGTGGCGGACTAGCGGGAGGAGGCACCGGGGAGCTGTTTTTT. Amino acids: CAISGGLAGGGTGELFF.

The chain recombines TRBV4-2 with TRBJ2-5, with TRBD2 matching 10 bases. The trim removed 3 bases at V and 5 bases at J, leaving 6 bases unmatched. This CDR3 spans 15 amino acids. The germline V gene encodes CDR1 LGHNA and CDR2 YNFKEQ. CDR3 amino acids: CASSHSSGSVETQYF. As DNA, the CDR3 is TGTGCCAGCAGCCATTCTAGCGGGAGTGTTGAGACCCAGTACTTC.

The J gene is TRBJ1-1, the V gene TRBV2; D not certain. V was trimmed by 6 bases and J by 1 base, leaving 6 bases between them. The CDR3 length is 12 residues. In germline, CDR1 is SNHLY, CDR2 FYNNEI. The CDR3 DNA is TGTGCCAGCAGCCCAGGGAACACTGAAGCTTTCTTT. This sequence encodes CASSPGNTEAFF. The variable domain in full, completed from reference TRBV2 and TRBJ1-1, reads EPEVTQTPSHQVTQMGQEVILRCVPISNHLYFYWYRQILGQKVEFLVSFYNNEISEKSEIFDDQFSVERPDGSNFTLKIRSTKLEDSAMYFCASSPGNTEAFFGQGTRLTVV.

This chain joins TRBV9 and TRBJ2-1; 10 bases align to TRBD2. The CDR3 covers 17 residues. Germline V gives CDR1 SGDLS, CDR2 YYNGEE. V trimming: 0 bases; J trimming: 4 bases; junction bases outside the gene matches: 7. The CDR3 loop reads CASSVDLAGDMYNEQFF. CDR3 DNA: TGTGCCAGCAGCGTAGACCTAGCGGGAGATATGTACAATGAGCAGTTCTTC. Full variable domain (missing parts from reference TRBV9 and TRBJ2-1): DSGVTQTPKHLITATGQRVTLRCSPRSGDLSVYWYQQSLDQGLQFLIQYYNGEERAKGNILERFSAQQFPDLHSELNLSSLELGDSALYFCASSVDLAGDMYNEQFFGPGTRLTVL.

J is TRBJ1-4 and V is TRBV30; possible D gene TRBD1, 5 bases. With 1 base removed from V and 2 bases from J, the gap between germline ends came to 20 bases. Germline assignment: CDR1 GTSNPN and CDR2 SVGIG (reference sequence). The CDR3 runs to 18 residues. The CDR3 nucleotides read TGTGCCTGGAGTGGCCTCACCGGGACTTTTTGGACTAATGAAAAACTGTTTTTT. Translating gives CAWSGLTGTFWTNEKLFF.

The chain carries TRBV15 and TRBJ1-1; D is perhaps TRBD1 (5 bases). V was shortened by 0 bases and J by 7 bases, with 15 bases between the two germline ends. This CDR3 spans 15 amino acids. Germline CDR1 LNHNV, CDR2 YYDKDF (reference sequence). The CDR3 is CATSRDGGVLGEAFF. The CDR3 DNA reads TGTGCCACCAGCAGAGATGGGGGGGTCCTAGGTGAAGCTTTCTTT. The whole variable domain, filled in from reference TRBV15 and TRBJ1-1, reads DAMVIQNPRYQVTQFGKPVTLSCSQTLNHNVMYWYQQKSSQAPKLLFHYYDKDFNNEADTPDNFQSRRPNTSFCFLDIRSPGLGDTAMYLCATSRDGGVLGEAFFGQGTRLTVV.

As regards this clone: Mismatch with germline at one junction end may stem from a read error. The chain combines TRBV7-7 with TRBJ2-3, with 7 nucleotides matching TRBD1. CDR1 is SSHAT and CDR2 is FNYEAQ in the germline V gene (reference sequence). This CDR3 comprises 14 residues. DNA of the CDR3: TGTGCTAGCAGCTTAGGGACAGGCACAGATACGCAGTATTTT. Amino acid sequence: CASSLGTGTDTQYF. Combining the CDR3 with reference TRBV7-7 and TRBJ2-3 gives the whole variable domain GAGVSQSPRYKVTKRGQDVTLRCDPISSHATLYWYQQALGQGPEFLTYFNYEAQPDKSGLPSDRFSAERPEGSISTLTIQRTEQRDSAMYRCASSLGTGTDTQYFGPGTRLTVL.

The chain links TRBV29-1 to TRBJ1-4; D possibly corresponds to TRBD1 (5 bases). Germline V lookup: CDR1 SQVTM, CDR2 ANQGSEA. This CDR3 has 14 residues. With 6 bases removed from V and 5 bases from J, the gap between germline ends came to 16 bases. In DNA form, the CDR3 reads TGCAGCGTGGGCCCCCGACAGTCAAATGAAAAACTGTTTTTT. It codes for CSVGPRQSNEKLFF.

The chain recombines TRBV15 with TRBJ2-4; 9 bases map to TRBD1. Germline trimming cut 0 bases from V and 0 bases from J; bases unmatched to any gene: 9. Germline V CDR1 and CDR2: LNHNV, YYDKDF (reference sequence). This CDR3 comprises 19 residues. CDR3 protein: CATSRETGGLLLAKNIQYF. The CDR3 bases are TGTGCCACCAGCAGAGAGACAGGGGGTCTGCTGTTAGCCAAAAACATTCAGTACTTC.

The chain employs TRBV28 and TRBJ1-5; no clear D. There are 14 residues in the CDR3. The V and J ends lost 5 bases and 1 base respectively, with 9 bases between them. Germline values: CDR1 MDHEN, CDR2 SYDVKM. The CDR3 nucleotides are TGTGCCAGCAGTCCGCGGGAGAGCAATCAGCCCCAGCATTTT. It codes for CASSPRESNQPQHF. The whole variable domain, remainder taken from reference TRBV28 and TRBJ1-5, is DVKVTQSSRYLVKRTGEKVFLECVQDMDHENMFWYRQDPGLGLRLIYFSYDVKMKEKGDIPEGYSVSREKKERFSLILESASTNQTSMYLCASSPRESNQPQHFGDGTRLSIL.

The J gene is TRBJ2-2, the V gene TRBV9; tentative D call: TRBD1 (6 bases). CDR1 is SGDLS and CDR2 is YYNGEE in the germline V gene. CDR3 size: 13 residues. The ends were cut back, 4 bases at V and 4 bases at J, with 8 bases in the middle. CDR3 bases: TGTGCCAGCAGCTCACAGGGCACCGGGGAGCTGTTTTTT. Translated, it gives CASSSQGTGELFF.

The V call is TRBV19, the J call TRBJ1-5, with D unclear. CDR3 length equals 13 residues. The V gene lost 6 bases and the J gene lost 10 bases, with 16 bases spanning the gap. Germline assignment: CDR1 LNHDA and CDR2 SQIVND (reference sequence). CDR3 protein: CASSRYSQFPQHF. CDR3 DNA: TGTGCCAGTAGCCGTTATTCACAGTTTCCCCAGCATTTT.

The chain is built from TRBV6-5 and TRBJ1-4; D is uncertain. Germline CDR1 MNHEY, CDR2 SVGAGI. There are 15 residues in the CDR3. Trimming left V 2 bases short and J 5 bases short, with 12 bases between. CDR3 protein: CASSYRGRINEKLFF. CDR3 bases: TGTGCCAGCAGTTACAGAGGGCGGATCAATGAAAAACTGTTTTTT.

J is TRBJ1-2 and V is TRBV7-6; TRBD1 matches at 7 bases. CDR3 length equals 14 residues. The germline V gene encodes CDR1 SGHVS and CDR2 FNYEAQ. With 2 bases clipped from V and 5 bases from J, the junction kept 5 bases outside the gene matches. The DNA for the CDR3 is TGTGCCAGCAGCTTAATGTCGACAGGGTATGGCTACACCTTC. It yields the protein CASSLMSTGYGYTF.

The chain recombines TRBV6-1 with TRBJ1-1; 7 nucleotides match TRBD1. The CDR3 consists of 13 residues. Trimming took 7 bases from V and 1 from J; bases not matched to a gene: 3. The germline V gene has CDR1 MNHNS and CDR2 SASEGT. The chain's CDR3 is CASTRQGNTEAFF. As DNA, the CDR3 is TGTGCCAGCACGAGACAGGGGAACACTGAAGCTTTCTTT.

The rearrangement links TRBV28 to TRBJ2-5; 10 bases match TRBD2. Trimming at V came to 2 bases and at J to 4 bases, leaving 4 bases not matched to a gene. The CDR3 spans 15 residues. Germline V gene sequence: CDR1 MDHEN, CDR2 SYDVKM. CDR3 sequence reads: CASSLRLAGVETQYF. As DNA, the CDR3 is TGTGCCAGCAGTTTAAGGCTAGCGGGAGTAGAGACCCAGTACTTC. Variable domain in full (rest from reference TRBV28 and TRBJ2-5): DVKVTQSSRYLVKRTGEKVFLECVQDMDHENMFWYRQDPGLGLRLIYFSYDVKMKEKGDIPEGYSVSREKKERFSLILESASTNQTSMYLCASSLRLAGVETQYFGPGTRLLVL.

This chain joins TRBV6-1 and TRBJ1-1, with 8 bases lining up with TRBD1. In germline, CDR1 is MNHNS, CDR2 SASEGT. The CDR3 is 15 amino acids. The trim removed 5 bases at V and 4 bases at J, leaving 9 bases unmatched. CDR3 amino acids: CASSRDRMDSTEAFF. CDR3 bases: TGTGCCAGCAGTCGGGACAGGATGGATAGCACTGAAGCTTTCTTT.

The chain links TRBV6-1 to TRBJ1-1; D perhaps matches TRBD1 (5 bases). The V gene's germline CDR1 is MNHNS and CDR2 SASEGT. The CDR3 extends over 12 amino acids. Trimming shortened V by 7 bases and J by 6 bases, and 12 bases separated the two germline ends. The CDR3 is CASIFQGSEAFF. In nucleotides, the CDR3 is TGTGCCAGCATCTTCCAGGGTTCTGAAGCTTTCTTT.

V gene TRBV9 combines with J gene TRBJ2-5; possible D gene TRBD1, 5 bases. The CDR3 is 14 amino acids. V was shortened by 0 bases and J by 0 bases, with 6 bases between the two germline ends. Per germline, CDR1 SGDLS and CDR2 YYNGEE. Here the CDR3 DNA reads TGTGCCAGCAGCGTAGTAGGGGACCAAGAGACCCAGTACTTC. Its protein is CASSVVGDQETQYF.

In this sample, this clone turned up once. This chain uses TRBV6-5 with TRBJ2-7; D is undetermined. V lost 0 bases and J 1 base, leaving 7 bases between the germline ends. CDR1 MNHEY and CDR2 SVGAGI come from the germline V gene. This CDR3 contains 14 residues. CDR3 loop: CASSYSGRSYEQYF. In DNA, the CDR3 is TGTGCCAGCAGTTACTCTGGCAGATCCTACGAGCAGTACTTC.

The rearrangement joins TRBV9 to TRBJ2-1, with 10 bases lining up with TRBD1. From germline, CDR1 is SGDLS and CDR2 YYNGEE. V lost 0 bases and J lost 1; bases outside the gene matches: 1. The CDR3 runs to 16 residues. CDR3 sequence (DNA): TGTGCCAGCAGCGTAGCGGGACAGGGGTCCTACAATGAGCAGTTCTTC. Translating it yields CASSVAGQGSYNEQFF. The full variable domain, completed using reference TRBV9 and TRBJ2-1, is DSGVTQTPKHLITATGQRVTLRCSPRSGDLSVYWYQQSLDQGLQFLIQYYNGEERAKGNILERFSAQQFPDLHSELNLSSLELGDSALYFCASSVAGQGSYNEQFFGPGTRLTVL.

CDR3 sequence (DNA): TGCGCCAGCAGCCAAGTTGGGGGGATCACTGAAGCTTTCTTT. Translation gives CASSQVGGITEAFF. The chain recombines TRBV4-1 with TRBJ1-1; D perhaps matches TRBD1 (5 bases). Germline-derived CDR1 and CDR2 are MGHRA and YSYEKL. This CDR3 comprises 14 residues. V lost 1 base and J lost 4, with 10 bases in between.

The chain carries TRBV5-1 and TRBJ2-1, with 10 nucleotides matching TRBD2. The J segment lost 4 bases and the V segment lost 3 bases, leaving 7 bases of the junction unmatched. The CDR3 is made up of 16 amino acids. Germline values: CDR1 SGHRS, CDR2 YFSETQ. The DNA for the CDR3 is TGCGCCAGCAGCTACGGGGGGACTAGCGCGTACAATGAGCAGTTCTTC. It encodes CASSYGGTSAYNEQFF.

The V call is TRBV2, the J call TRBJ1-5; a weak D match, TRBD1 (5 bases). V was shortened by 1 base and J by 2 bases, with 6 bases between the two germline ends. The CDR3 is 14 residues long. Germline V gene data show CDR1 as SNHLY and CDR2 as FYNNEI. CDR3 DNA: TGTGCCAGCAGTGAAGGCAGGGGCAATCAGCCCCAGCATTTT. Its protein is CASSEGRGNQPQHF.

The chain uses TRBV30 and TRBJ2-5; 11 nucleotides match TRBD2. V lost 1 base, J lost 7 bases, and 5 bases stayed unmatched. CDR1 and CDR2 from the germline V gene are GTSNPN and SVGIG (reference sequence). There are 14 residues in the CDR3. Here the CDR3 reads CAWSETSGRGTQYF. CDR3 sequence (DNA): TGTGCCTGGAGTGAAACTAGCGGGAGAGGGACCCAGTACTTC. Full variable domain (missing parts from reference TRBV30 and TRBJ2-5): SQTIHQWPATLVQPVGSPLSLECTVEGTSNPNLYWYRQAAGRGLQLLFYSVGIGQISSEVPQNLSASRPQDRQFILSSKKLLLSDSGFYLCAWSETSGRGTQYFGPGTRLLVL.

CDR3 bases: TGTGCCAGCAGTGTCGTGAGGTATACGGGGTCCTACGAGCAGTACTTC. Residues: CASSVVRYTGSYEQYF. The chain joins TRBV6-1 to TRBJ2-7; weak D call: TRBD2 (5 bases). The CDR3 contains 16 residues. From germline, CDR1 is MNHNS and CDR2 SASEGT. V lost 4 bases and J lost 1, with 17 bases in between.

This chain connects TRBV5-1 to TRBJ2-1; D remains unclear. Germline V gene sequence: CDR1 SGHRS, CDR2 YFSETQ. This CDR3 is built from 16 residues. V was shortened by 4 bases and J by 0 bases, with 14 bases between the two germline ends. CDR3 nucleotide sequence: TGCGCCAGCAGCCTAACAGAGAGCAGCTCCTACAATGAGCAGTTCTTC. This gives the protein CASSLTESSSYNEQFF.

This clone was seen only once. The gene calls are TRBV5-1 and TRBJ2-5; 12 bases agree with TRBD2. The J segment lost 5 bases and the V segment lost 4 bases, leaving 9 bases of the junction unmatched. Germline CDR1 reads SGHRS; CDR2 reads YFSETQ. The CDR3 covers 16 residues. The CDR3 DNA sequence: TGCGCCAGCAGCCCTGGGACTAGCGGGCGAGTGGAGACCCAGTACTTC. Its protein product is CASSPGTSGRVETQYF.

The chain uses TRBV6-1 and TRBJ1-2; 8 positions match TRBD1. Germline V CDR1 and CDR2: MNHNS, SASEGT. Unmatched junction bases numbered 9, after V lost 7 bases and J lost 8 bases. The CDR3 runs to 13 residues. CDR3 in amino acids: CASIWDGTGGYTF. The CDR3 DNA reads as TGTGCCAGCATCTGGGATGGGACAGGCGGCTACACCTTC.

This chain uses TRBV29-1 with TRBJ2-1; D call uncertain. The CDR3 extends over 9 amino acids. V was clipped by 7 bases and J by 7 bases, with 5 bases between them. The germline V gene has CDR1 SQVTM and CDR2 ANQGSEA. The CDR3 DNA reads TGCAGCGCCGGTAATGAGCAGTTCTTC. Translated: CSAGNEQFF.